This is a list of T cell receptor beta chains from one sample in a study of cytomegalovirus exposure and HLA in healthy donors. TCRdb keeps only in-frame clones here, not all; method: immunoSEQ multiplex PCR. The data contain around 180,000 clones, approximately 86% of them singletons. Sequencing was performed on PBMCs. The source is a woman under 30 in good health and CMV-seronegative. The CDR3 runs from the conserved cysteine through the conserved F or W. Each record gives: V gene, D gene, J gene, clone size, CDR3 DNA, CDR3 protein. The D gene is left open where the match is weak. Part of the rows lack a size; the others show once, few, many or a class for expanded clones.

TRBV10-2	TRBD1	TRBJ2-1	.	TGCGCCAGCAGTGAGTCCGGGACAGGTTACAATGAGCAGTTCTTC	CASSESGTGYNEQFF
TRBV5-1	.	TRBJ1-3	.	TGCGCCAGCAGCTCCGGGGGAAACACCATATATTTT	CASSSGGNTIYF
TRBV6-1	TRBD1	TRBJ1-1	few	TGTGCCAGCACCGGACAGGGGGCGGTGAACACTGAAGCTTTCTTT	CASTGQGAVNTEAFF
TRBV5-1	.	TRBJ1-3	.	TGCGCCAGCAGCTTGGAATCGTATGGAAACACCATATATTTT	CASSLESYGNTIYF
TRBV6-1	TRBD2	TRBJ2-7	.	TGTGCCAGCAGTGAGGCTAGCGGGACCCCCTACGAGCAGTACTTC	CASSEASGTPYEQYF
TRBV5-4	TRBD1	TRBJ2-7	.	TGTGCCAGCAGCTTGGGGGGACAGGGATACGAGCAGTACTTC	CASSLGGQGYEQYF
TRBV7-9	TRBD1	TRBJ2-7	.	TGTGCCAGCAGCGAGGGACAGGTCTACGAGCAGTACTTC	CASSEGQVYEQYF
TRBV5-4	.	TRBJ2-7	.	TGTGCCAGCAGCCCAGGCCCCGAGCGGAGCTCCTACGAGCAGTACTTC	CASSPGPERSSYEQYF
TRBV21-1	.	TRBJ2-1	.	TGTGCCAGCAGCAAAAAAATAGGACTAGCGGGAGGTCGGAATGAGCAGTTCTTC	CASSKKIGLAGGRNEQFF
TRBV19	.	TRBJ1-4	.	TGTGCCACCGCGCAGACACATAATGAAAAACTGTTTTTT	CATAQTHNEKLFF
TRBV7-9	.	TRBJ1-2	.	TGTTCCAGCAGCTTGTCCACAGGGCTGGATAACTATGGCTACACCTTC	CSSSLSTGLDNYGYTF
TRBV18	TRBD1	TRBJ2-7	.	TGTGCCAGCTCACCACCCCGGACAGGGGATAGCGAGCAGTACTTC	CASSPPRTGDSEQYF
TRBV19	.	TRBJ2-7	.	TGTGCCAGTAGTCCCCAGGGCATCCTCTACGAGCAGTACTTC	CASSPQGILYEQYF
TRBV4-1	TRBD1	TRBJ1-2	.	TGCGCCAGCAGCCAAGATCTAGGGGGCCGTAACTATGGCTACACCTTC	CASSQDLGGRNYGYTF
TRBV6-5	TRBD1	TRBJ2-5	few	TGTGCCAGCAGTTACTTCAGGGGGGAGACCCAGTACTTC	CASSYFRGETQYF
TRBV4-3	TRBD1	TRBJ1-4	.	TGCGCCAGCAGCCGTACGGGACAGGGAGGCGAAAAACTGTTTTTT	CASSRTGQGGEKLFF
TRBV10-2	TRBD1	TRBJ1-4	.	TGCGCCAGCAGTGATTCCCACGGACAGGGAGCAACTAATGAAAAACTGTTTTTT	CASSDSHGQGATNEKLFF
TRBV11-2	TRBD2	TRBJ2-7	.	TGTGCCAGCAGCTTAGCCCGGACTAGCGGGAGCTCAGGCGAGCAGTACTTC	CASSLARTSGSSGEQYF
TRBV27	TRBD1	TRBJ1-2	.	TGTGCCAGCACCCTTCGACAGGGAAACTATGGCTACACCTTC	CASTLRQGNYGYTF
TRBV28	TRBD1	TRBJ1-2	.	TGTGCCAGCAGAGCCCCGGGGGACAGAATGCTCTATGGCTACACCTTC	CASRAPGDRMLYGYTF
TRBV6-4	TRBD2	TRBJ2-1	many	TGTGCCAGCAGTGGCTCCCTTGCGGGAGCGAGACTCAATGAGCAGTTCTTC	CASSGSLAGARLNEQFF
TRBV4-1	.	TRBJ2-2	.	TGCGCCAGCAGCCCTTTTGGGTGGCGGCCCGGGGAGCTGTTTTTT	CASSPFGWRPGELFF
TRBV21-1	.	TRBJ2-7	.	TGTGCCAGATTTACAACTTACGGACAAACGAGTGAGGACGAGCAGTACTTC	CARFTTYGQTSEDEQYF
TRBV29-1	.	TRBJ1-1	.	TGCAGCGTGAAAGGACAGAACACTGAAGCTTTCTTT	CSVKGQNTEAFF
TRBV15	.	TRBJ1-5	once	TGTGCCACCAGCACCCAGCTGGAGAGCAATCAGCCCCAGCATTTT	CATSTQLESNQPQHF
TRBV19	.	TRBJ1-5	few	TGTGCCAGTAGTATGGGGGGGGAGAATCAGCCCCAGCATTTT	CASSMGGENQPQHF
TRBV5-4	TRBD2	TRBJ2-3	.	TGTGCCAGCAGCTCATCGGCGGGGGGATTCACAGATACGCAGTATTTT	CASSSSAGGFTDTQYF
TRBV4-1	TRBD2	TRBJ2-3	.	TGCGCCAGCAGCCAAGTATTACTAGCGGGGGGGTGGAATACGCAGTATTTT	CASSQVLLAGGWNTQYF
TRBV5-1	.	TRBJ1-3	once	TGCGCCAGCAGCTTGGAGGGGTCACCCGGAAACACCATATATTTT	CASSLEGSPGNTIYF
TRBV6-1	TRBD1	TRBJ2-7	.	TGTGCCAGCAGCCCCACCGGGACAGGGTCCTACGAGCAGTACTTC	CASSPTGTGSYEQYF
TRBV29-1	TRBD2	TRBJ2-6	.	TGCAGCGTTGTGGCGGGGGGTTTTGGGGCCAACGTCCTGACTTTC	CSVVAGGFGANVLTF
TRBV6-1	.	TRBJ2-2	.	TGTGCCAGCACGCGACTGCCCGACACCGGGGAGCTGTTTTTT	CASTRLPDTGELFF
TRBV11-2	TRBD1	TRBJ2-7	.	TGTGCCAGCAGCGGACAGGCCGTATCCTACGAGCAGTACTTC	CASSGQAVSYEQYF
TRBV18	TRBD1	TRBJ1-4	.	TGTGCCAGCTCACCTCGTCCGACAGGGGGCGCTGATGAAAAACTGTTTTTT	CASSPRPTGGADEKLFF
TRBV10-3	TRBD2	TRBJ2-1	.	TGTGCCGTCGGGACTAGCGGCAATGAGCAGTTCTTC	CAVGTSGNEQFF
TRBV4-1	TRBD2	TRBJ2-1	.	TGCGCCAGCAGCTTCCCGGGACTAGGAGGGGATGAGCAGTTCTTC	CASSFPGLGGDEQFF
TRBV19	.	TRBJ2-2	.	TGTGCCAGTACCCGCTGGGCAGCCGGGGAGCTGTTTTTT	CASTRWAAGELFF
TRBV7-9	.	TRBJ2-7	.	TGTTCCAGCAGCTTACCCGGCTACGAGCAGTACTTC	CSSSLPGYEQYF
TRBV5-1	TRBD2	TRBJ2-3	.	TGCGCCAGCAGCTTGGGGACTAGTTCTGATACGCAGTATTTT	CASSLGTSSDTQYF
TRBV5-1	TRBD2	TRBJ2-7	.	TGCGCCAGCAGCTTGGTGGCGGGAGAGCTCGAGCAGTACTTC	CASSLVAGELEQYF
TRBV6-4	TRBD1	TRBJ1-2	.	TGTGCCAGCAGTCCGAGGGGGGACAGGGGGCGCGGTATCGGAAGCTACACCTTC	CASSPRGDRGRGIGSYTF
TRBV25-1	TRBD2	TRBJ2-3	once	TGTGCCAGCAGTGACTTGGCGGGGGGAGGCACAGATACGCAGTATTTT	CASSDLAGGGTDTQYF
TRBV4-2	TRBD1	TRBJ2-7	.	TGTGCCAGCAGCCACAGGACAGGTTCCTACGAGCAGTACTTC	CASSHRTGSYEQYF
TRBV5-1	.	TRBJ2-1	.	TGCGCCAGCAGCTTGGCCCTAGCGAAGTCCTACAATGAGCAGTTCTTC	CASSLALAKSYNEQFF
TRBV9	.	TRBJ1-2	.	TGTGCCAGCAGCCCAACGTTAGGGGATGGCTACACCTTC	CASSPTLGDGYTF
TRBV18	TRBD1	TRBJ1-1	.	TGTGCCAGCTCTCAAGGACAGGGGAACACTGAAGCTTTCTTT	CASSQGQGNTEAFF
TRBV28	TRBD1	TRBJ1-4	.	TGTGCCAGCAGTTTTCCGGGACAGGGCAATGAAAAACTGTTTTTT	CASSFPGQGNEKLFF
TRBV27	.	TRBJ2-2	.	TGTGCCAGCAGCTTTGACGGGACATTCACCGGGGAGCTGTTTTTT	CASSFDGTFTGELFF
TRBV30	TRBD1	TRBJ1-1	few	TGTGCCTGGAGTGTACTTTGGACAGGGGGCTTTAACACTGAAGCTTTCTTT	CAWSVLWTGGFNTEAFF
TRBV6-5	.	TRBJ1-1	.	TGTGCCAGCAGGACGGGGAGCCTTGAAGCTTTCTTT	CASRTGSLEAFF
TRBV11-1	.	TRBJ2-2	.	TGTGCCAGCAGCTTCCAAGCGTTTCCCGGGGAGCTGTTTTTT	CASSFQAFPGELFF
TRBV13	TRBD1	TRBJ1-2	.	TGTGCCAGCAGCGCTTTTCTACAGGGGGGCCCTAACTATGGCTACACCTTC	CASSAFLQGGPNYGYTF
TRBV2	TRBD2	TRBJ2-1	once	TGTGTCGCCCACGGGACTAGCGGGGGCGGTGAGCAGTTCTTC	CVAHGTSGGGEQFF